This TCR beta chain was identified in a study of cytomegalovirus exposure and HLA in healthy donors. Libraries were prepared by immunoSEQ multiplex PCR; TCRdb keeps only in-frame clonotypes and omits some of them. The data contain about 76,000 clones, 94% of them singletons. Germline-derived CDR1 and CDR2 are ENHRY and SYGVKD. Germline trimming cut 6 bases from V and 2 bases from J; bases unmatched to any gene: 11. The CDR3 is 16 residues long. This sequence joins TRBV10-3 and TRBJ1-2; 8 nucleotides line up with TRBD1. The TCR was taken from a man younger than 35 in good health and CMV-seropositive. Specimen: PBMCs. The CDR3 loop reads CAISTQGVGRNYGYTF. In nucleotides, the CDR3 is TGTGCCATCAGCACACAGGGGGTGGGCAGGAACTATGGCTACACCTTC.